The next 9 T cell receptor beta chains were all read from a single sample in a study of T-cell reconstitution after alpha-beta-depleted transplantation in children. As it was prepared, the TCRbeta library received unique molecular identifiers. One entry per CDR3 protein results from TCRdb running MiXCR on the PCR reads. Found here are about 900,000 distinct CDR3 sequences, about 29% of them singletons; the top ten hold approximately 30%. The sequencing used PBMCs, mostly from graft donor cells, collected 360 days after TCRalphabeta/CD19-depleted stem cell transplant. The receptors come from a boy in the first two years of life who had a stem cell transplant for SCID, so the T cells may come from the graft donor.

This clonotype was detected only a few times. This chain joins TRBV12-3 or TRBV12-4 and TRBJ2-5; D not certain. The CDR3 loop spans 16 amino acids. The V and J ends lost 6 bases and 0 bases respectively, with 17 bases between them. This CDR3 is CASSPSPWLNQETQYF. As DNA, the CDR3 is TGTGCCAGCAGCCCATCACCGTGGCTAAACCAAGAGACCCAGTACTTC.

This clonotype occurred a few times. The chain uses TRBV7-2 and TRBJ2-5; D remains ambiguous. With 4 bases removed from V and 1 base from J, the gap between germline ends came to 13 bases. The CDR3 consists of 15 residues. Germline V gene sequence: CDR1 SGHTA, CDR2 FQGNSA. In DNA form, the CDR3 reads TGTGCCAGCAGCTCTTTGGCCCGGGCCCAAGAGACCCAGTACTTC. It yields the protein CASSSLARAQETQYF.

This chain links TRBV5-1 with TRBJ2-6; D unresolved. The ends were cut back, 5 bases at V and 0 bases at J, with 12 bases in the middle. The CDR3 covers 16 residues. CDR1 and CDR2 (germline): SGHRS, YFSETQ. The CDR3 spells CASSERPNSGANVLTF. The CDR3 DNA is TGCGCCAGCAGTGAGCGTCCGAACTCTGGGGCCAACGTCCTGACTTTC.

V usage is TRBV7-8 and J usage is TRBJ2-7, with D perhaps matching TRBD1 or TRBD2 (6 bases each). V lost 5 bases, J lost 2 bases, and 13 bases lay in between. Per the germline V gene, CDR1 is SGHVS and CDR2 is FQNEAQ. The CDR3 has 14 residues. DNA of the CDR3: TGTGCCAGCAGCAGGGGGGACTCCCCCTACGAGCAGTACTTC. Translation gives CASSRGDSPYEQYF.

This clonotype was observed a handful of times. The chain links TRBV5-6 to TRBJ2-7; no reliable D call. Germline CDR1 is SGHDT and CDR2 is YYEEEE. The V end was cut by 1 base, the J end by 0 bases, with 8 bases between. This CDR3 comprises 14 residues. The CDR3 reads CASSLRHFSYEQYF. The CDR3 DNA reads as TGTGCCAGCAGCTTGCGGCACTTCTCCTACGAGCAGTACTTC.

The CDR3 loop reads CASNSGTGPWETQYF. The CDR3 coding sequence is TGTGCCAGCAATTCCGGGACAGGGCCGTGGGAGACCCAGTACTTC. The J gene is TRBJ2-5, the V gene TRBV12-3 or TRBV12-4, with 9 bases that match TRBD1. With V trimmed by 7 bases and J by 5 bases, 11 bases remained unmatched. CDR3 length equals 15 residues.

This clonotype was detected only a few times. This chain connects TRBV20-1 to TRBJ2-7; possibly TRBD2 for D (6 bases). This CDR3 is built from 15 residues. Germline loops: CDR1 DFQATT, CDR2 SNEGSKA (reference sequence). V was clipped by 3 bases and J by 3 bases, with 18 bases between them. CDR3 region: CSASGPRTDYYEQYF. The DNA for the CDR3 is TGCAGTGCTAGCGGCCCCAGGACGGACTACTACGAGCAGTACTTC.

V is TRBV3-1 and J is TRBJ2-7, with 9 bases fitting TRBD2. The V gene end was trimmed by 7 bases and the J gene end by 2 bases; junction bases not matched to a gene: 9. The CDR3 runs 15 residues. From germline, CDR1 is LGHDT and CDR2 YNNKEL (reference sequence). The CDR3: CASTKAGGPPYEQYF. For the CDR3, the DNA is TGTGCCAGCACCAAAGCGGGGGGACCCCCCTACGAGCAGTACTTC.

This CDR3 is CSPTDRNTEAFF. In DNA, the CDR3 is TGCAGTCCTACGGACCGGAACACTGAAGCTTTCTTT. The chain uses TRBV20-1 and TRBJ1-1; no definite D call. This CDR3 has 12 amino acids. The V gene's germline CDR1 is DFQATT and CDR2 SNEGSKA (reference sequence). The V gene lost 8 bases and the J gene lost 1 base, with 11 bases spanning the gap.